This TCR beta chain was profiled in a study of T cells in Graves' hyperthyroidism and ophthalmopathy. Study-wide context: Before any treatment, at initial diagnosis, peripheral blood was collected.

Graves' hyperthyroidism was deemed stable given no ophthalmopathy progression within 18 months. On the basis of clinical symptoms, serum thyroxine and TRAb, thyroid ultrasound and orbital computed tomography, diagnoses were made. PBMCs were collected from an approximately 9.3 ml volume of fresh peripheral blood. This clonotype was seen repeatedly, ten times or more. The CDR3 runs to 15 residues. The V gene's germline CDR1 is MNHNS and CDR2 SASEGT. V lost 3 bases, J lost 0 bases, and 11 bases lay in between. TCR beta CDR3 regions were amplified from RNA. In the first-round RT-PCR of the TCR CDR3, the HTBI primer set was used. MiXCR, run by TCRdb on the multiplex PCR reads, gives a single entry per CDR3 protein. The table includes approximately 610,000 distinct CDR3 sequences, roughly 17% detected once.

V is TRBV6-1 and J is TRBJ1-1, with D tentatively TRBD1 (5 bases). Sequences were obtained from blood. The origin of this receptor is a young woman with Graves' hyperthyroidism. The CDR3 DNA is TGTGCCAGCAGTGATTCAGGGAGGGTGAACACTGAAGCTTTCTTT. Residues: CASSDSGRVNTEAFF.